This is a list of T cell receptor beta chains from one sample in a study of blood T cell repertoires in COVID-19. Measured with immunoSEQ multiplex PCR; TCRdb has only the in-frame clones, and not every one. The profile shows about 240,000 clones, 85% of them singletons. Sequenced input: peripheral blood. Source of these receptors: a man in his fifties or sixties with COVID-19, enrolled during active disease. Each CDR3 is given with its conserved first and last residue. D genes are given only for firm matches. Expanded clones are given a class, and other clones once, few, many or no size at all.

v_gene: TRBV7-2; abundance: few; d_gene: TRBD2; j_gene: TRBJ2-2; CDR3nt: TGTGCCAGCAGCTGGCTAGCGGGGACCGGGGAGCTGTTTTTT; CDR3aa: CASSWLAGTGELFF
v_gene: TRBV11-1; abundance: .; d_gene: TRBD1; j_gene: TRBJ1-2; CDR3nt: TGTGCCAGCAGCTTCGACAGGGCTGGCTACACCTTC; CDR3aa: CASSFDRAGYTF
v_gene: TRBV15; abundance: .; d_gene: TRBD2; j_gene: TRBJ2-1; CDR3nt: TGTGCCACCAGCAGAGTTCGGTTAGCGGGGGACAATGAGCAGTTCTTC; CDR3aa: CATSRVRLAGDNEQFF
v_gene: TRBV28; abundance: few; d_gene: TRBD1; j_gene: TRBJ1-3; CDR3nt: TGTGCCAGCATCCAACAGGGGGCGGGAGGAAACACCATATATTTT; CDR3aa: CASIQQGAGGNTIYF
v_gene: TRBV5-1; abundance: .; d_gene: .; j_gene: TRBJ2-5; CDR3nt: TGCGCCAGCAGCTTGGGCGTCCGAGAGACCCAGTACTTC; CDR3aa: CASSLGVRETQYF
v_gene: TRBV5-5; abundance: .; d_gene: TRBD1; j_gene: TRBJ2-1; CDR3nt: TGTGCCAGCAGCCCCGGGACAGGAACCTACAATGAGCAGTTCTTC; CDR3aa: CASSPGTGTYNEQFF
v_gene: TRBV7-5; abundance: .; d_gene: .; j_gene: TRBJ2-7; CDR3nt: TGTGCCAGAAGTATTCCCCGGTACGAGCAGTACTTC; CDR3aa: CARSIPRYEQYF
v_gene: TRBV27; abundance: .; d_gene: TRBD1; j_gene: TRBJ2-1; CDR3nt: TGTGCCAGCAGGCTAGGGACAGAGAGCTCCTACAATGAGCAGTTCTTC; CDR3aa: CASRLGTESSYNEQFF
v_gene: TRBV5-6; abundance: once; d_gene: TRBD1; j_gene: TRBJ2-7; CDR3nt: TGTGCCAGCAGCTCAAAGACAGGGGAGGACGAGCAGTACTTC; CDR3aa: CASSSKTGEDEQYF
v_gene: TRBV6-4; abundance: medium-sized; d_gene: TRBD2; j_gene: TRBJ2-1; CDR3nt: TGTGCCAGCAGTGACTCTAGCGGGGGGGCCAATGAGCAGTTCTTC; CDR3aa: CASSDSSGGANEQFF
v_gene: TRBV11-2; abundance: .; d_gene: TRBD1; j_gene: TRBJ1-1; CDR3nt: TGTGCCAGCAGCTTAGTTGGGACAGGGGGGACTGAAGCTTTCTTT; CDR3aa: CASSLVGTGGTEAFF
v_gene: TRBV20-1; abundance: .; d_gene: TRBD1; j_gene: TRBJ1-6; CDR3nt: TGCAGTGCTAGTGACAGGGGCTATTACCCCTACTTT; CDR3aa: CSASDRGYYPYF
v_gene: TRBV19; abundance: .; d_gene: .; j_gene: TRBJ1-5; CDR3nt: TGTGCCAGTACCCCTGGAGTACAAAATCAGCCCCAGCATTTT; CDR3aa: CASTPGVQNQPQHF
v_gene: TRBV4-1; abundance: .; d_gene: .; j_gene: TRBJ1-2; CDR3nt: TGCGCCAGCAGCCAAGATAGATTAACAGGACACTATGGCTACACCTTC; CDR3aa: CASSQDRLTGHYGYTF
v_gene: TRBV11-2; abundance: .; d_gene: TRBD2; j_gene: TRBJ2-1; CDR3nt: TGTGCCAGCAGCTTAGATCGGCTAGGTAGCGGGGGGAAAATCTACAATGAGCAGTTCTTC; CDR3aa: CASSLDRLGSGGKIYNEQFF
v_gene: TRBV4-2; abundance: .; d_gene: .; j_gene: TRBJ2-7; CDR3nt: TGTGCCAGCAGCCTAAGTCCCAGGGATTTTGACGAGCAGTACTTC; CDR3aa: CASSLSPRDFDEQYF
v_gene: TRBV18; abundance: .; d_gene: TRBD2; j_gene: TRBJ2-7; CDR3nt: TGTGCCAGCTCACCCGGGGTAGCGGGGGCGTCCTACGAGCAGTACTTC; CDR3aa: CASSPGVAGASYEQYF
v_gene: TRBV2; abundance: .; d_gene: TRBD1; j_gene: TRBJ1-5; CDR3nt: TGTGCCAGCACTATGGGACAGGGAAGAAATCAGCCCCAGCATTTT; CDR3aa: CASTMGQGRNQPQHF
v_gene: TRBV5-4; abundance: few; d_gene: TRBD1; j_gene: TRBJ2-7; CDR3nt: TGTGCCAGCAGCGTAACCGGGACAGGGTATCTGGACGAGCAGTACTTC; CDR3aa: CASSVTGTGYLDEQYF
v_gene: TRBV9; abundance: .; d_gene: TRBD1; j_gene: TRBJ2-7; CDR3nt: TGTGCCAGCAGCGTAGAAGACAGGGGCTACGAGCAGTACTTC; CDR3aa: CASSVEDRGYEQYF
v_gene: TRBV29-1; abundance: .; d_gene: .; j_gene: TRBJ2-1; CDR3nt: TGCAGCGTTGGAATGGGGAGTGGGAACAATGAGCAGTTCTTC; CDR3aa: CSVGMGSGNNEQFF
v_gene: TRBV18; abundance: few; d_gene: TRBD1; j_gene: TRBJ1-6; CDR3nt: TGTGCCAGCTCACCTGGGACAGGGGGCAATTCACCCCTCCACTTT; CDR3aa: CASSPGTGGNSPLHF
v_gene: TRBV27; abundance: .; d_gene: .; j_gene: TRBJ1-4; CDR3nt: TGTGCCAGCAGTTTATCGTCGGAGGGGACCCGGGAACTGTTTTTT; CDR3aa: CASSLSSEGTRELFF
v_gene: TRBV3-1/TRBV3-2; abundance: once; d_gene: TRBD2; j_gene: TRBJ2-2; CDR3nt: TGTGCCAGCAGCCAAGGAACAGCGGGGGGTGGCACCGGGGAGCTGTTTTTT; CDR3aa: CASSQGTAGGGTGELFF
v_gene: TRBV12-3/TRBV12-4; abundance: .; d_gene: .; j_gene: TRBJ2-3; CDR3nt: TGTGCCAGCACCCAGAGGATGGATACGCAGTATTTT; CDR3aa: CASTQRMDTQYF
v_gene: TRBV6-1; abundance: .; d_gene: TRBD1; j_gene: TRBJ2-7; CDR3nt: TGTGCCAGCAGTGATATTCCGACAGGGGACTACGAGCAGTACTTC; CDR3aa: CASSDIPTGDYEQYF
v_gene: TRBV3-1/TRBV3-2; abundance: .; d_gene: TRBD1; j_gene: TRBJ2-4; CDR3nt: TGTGCCAGCAGCTCCTCGACAGGGTGGCACATTCAGTACTTC; CDR3aa: CASSSSTGWHIQYF
v_gene: TRBV15; abundance: .; d_gene: .; j_gene: TRBJ1-4; CDR3nt: TGTGCCACCAGCAGAGGCGGTCATGCAACTAATGAAAAACTGTTTTTT; CDR3aa: CATSRGGHATNEKLFF
v_gene: TRBV20-1; abundance: .; d_gene: .; j_gene: TRBJ2-3; CDR3nt: TGCAGTGCTTCCGGGGCAGATACGCAGTATTTT; CDR3aa: CSASGADTQYF
v_gene: TRBV6-5; abundance: .; d_gene: .; j_gene: TRBJ2-5; CDR3nt: TGTGCCAGCAGTTACTTTGGAGGAGAGACCCAGTACTTC; CDR3aa: CASSYFGGETQYF